The following is a T cell receptor beta chain sequence with its context. The data belong to a study of blood T cell repertoires in COVID-19. Study details: Material from acute and convalescent COVID-19 was sourced from the United States, Italy and Spain. The cDNA or gDNA used as material had been derived from T cells, B-cell-depleted T cells, or PBMCs.

Per the original methods: Amplified reference gene primers provided the basis for estimating nucleated cell counts. Produced via immunoSEQ multiplex PCR; TCRdb's table is partial and in-frame only. V and J calls and clone size are as listed in that table; D and trimming were resolved from the DNA. The repertoire holds 85,000 to 110,000 clones, roughly nine tenths seen once, with approximately 3.1% in the top ten. The clonotype originates from a man in his fifties in a cohort sampled during active COVID-19. The source material was peripheral blood.

The CDR3 DNA sequence: TGTGCCAGCAGTTCCCGCGGACAGGGCCACAATGAGCAGTTCTTC. As protein: CASSSRGQGHNEQFF. The chain uses TRBV27 and TRBJ2-1; TRBD1 agrees at 8 bases. V was pared by 4 bases and J by 5 bases, with 7 bases of the junction left unmatched. CDR3 length: 15 residues. The V gene's germline CDR1 is MNHEY and CDR2 SMNVEV (reference sequence).